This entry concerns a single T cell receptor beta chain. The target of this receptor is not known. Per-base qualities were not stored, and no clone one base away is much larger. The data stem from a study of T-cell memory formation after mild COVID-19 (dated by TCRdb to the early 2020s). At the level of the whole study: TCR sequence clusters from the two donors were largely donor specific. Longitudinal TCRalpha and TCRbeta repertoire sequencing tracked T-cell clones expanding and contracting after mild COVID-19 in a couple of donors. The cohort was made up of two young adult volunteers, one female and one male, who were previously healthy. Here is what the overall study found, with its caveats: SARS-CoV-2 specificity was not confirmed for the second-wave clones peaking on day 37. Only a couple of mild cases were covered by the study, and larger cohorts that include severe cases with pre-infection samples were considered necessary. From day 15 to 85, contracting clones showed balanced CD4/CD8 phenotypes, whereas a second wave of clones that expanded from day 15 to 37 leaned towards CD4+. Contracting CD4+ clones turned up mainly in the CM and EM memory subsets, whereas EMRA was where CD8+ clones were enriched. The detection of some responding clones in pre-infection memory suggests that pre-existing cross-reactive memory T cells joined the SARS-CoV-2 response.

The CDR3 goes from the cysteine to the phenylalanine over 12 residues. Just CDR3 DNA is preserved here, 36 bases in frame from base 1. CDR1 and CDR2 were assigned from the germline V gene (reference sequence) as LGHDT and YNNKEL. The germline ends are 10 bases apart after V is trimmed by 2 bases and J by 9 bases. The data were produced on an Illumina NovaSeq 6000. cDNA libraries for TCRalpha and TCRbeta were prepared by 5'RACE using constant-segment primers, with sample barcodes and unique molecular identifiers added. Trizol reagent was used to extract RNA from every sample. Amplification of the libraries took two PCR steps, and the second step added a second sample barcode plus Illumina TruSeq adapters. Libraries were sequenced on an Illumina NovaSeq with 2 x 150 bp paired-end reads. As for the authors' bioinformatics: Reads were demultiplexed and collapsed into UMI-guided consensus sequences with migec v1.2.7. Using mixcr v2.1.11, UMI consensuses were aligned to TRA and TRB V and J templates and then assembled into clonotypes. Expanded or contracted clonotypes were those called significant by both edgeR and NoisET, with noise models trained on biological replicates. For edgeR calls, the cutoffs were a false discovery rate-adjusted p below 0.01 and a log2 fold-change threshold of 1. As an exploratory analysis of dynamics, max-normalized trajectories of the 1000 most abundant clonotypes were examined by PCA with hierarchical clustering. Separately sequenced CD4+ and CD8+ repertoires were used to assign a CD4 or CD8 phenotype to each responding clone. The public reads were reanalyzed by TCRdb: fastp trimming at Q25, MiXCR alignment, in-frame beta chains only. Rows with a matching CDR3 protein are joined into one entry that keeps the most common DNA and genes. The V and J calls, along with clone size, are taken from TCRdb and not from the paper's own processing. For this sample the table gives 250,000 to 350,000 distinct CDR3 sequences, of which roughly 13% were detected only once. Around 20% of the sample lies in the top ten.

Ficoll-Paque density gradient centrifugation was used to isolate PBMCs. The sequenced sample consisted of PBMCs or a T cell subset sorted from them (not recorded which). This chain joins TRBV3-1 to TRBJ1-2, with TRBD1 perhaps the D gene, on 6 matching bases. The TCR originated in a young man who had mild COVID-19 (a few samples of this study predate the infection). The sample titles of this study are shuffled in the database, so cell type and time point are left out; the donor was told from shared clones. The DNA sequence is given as TGTGCCAGCAGCCAATCCGACAGGAGCTACACCTTC. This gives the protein CASSQSDRSYTF.